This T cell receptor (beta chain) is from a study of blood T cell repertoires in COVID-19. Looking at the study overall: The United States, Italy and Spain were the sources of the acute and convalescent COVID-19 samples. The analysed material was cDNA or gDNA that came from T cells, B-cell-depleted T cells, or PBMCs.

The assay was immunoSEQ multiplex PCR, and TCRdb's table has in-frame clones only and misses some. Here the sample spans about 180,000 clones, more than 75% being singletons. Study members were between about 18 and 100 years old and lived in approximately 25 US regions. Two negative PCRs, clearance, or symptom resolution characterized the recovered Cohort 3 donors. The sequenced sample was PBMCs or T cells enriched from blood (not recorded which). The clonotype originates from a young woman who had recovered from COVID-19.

The DNA for the CDR3 is TGTGCCATCAGGGACGGACTAGCGGGAGAGCAGTACTTC. Translation gives CAIRDGLAGEQYF. The V call is TRBV10-3, the J call TRBJ2-7, with 12 bases identical to TRBD2. Trimming removed 6 bases from V and 7 bases from J; junction bases left unmatched: 4. This CDR3 is 13 amino acids long. Germline V gene lookup returns CDR1 ENHRY and CDR2 SYGVKD.